This record covers a single TCR beta chain. Its target is unknown. Primers for the PCR totalled 60 Vbeta and 13 Jbeta. Using immunoSEQ multiplex PCR, the repertoire was profiled, and TCRdb retains in-frame clones only, with some absent. This repertoire shows around 280,000 clones, roughly 89% found once; its top ten account for approximately 2%. These data are taken from a study of cytomegalovirus exposure and HLA in healthy donors. Regarding the study as a whole: The later analysis indicated that the majority of CMV-associated TCR beta chains appeared HLA-restricted. Later work associated roughly 17,000 TCR beta sequences with HLA alleles at 0.05 false discovery rate. Presence/absence analyses assumed roughly uniform sequencing depth across donors.

The CDR3 sequence is 14 residues long. V lost 0 bases and J lost 14, with 19 bases in between. Germline V gene lookup returns CDR1 SEHNR and CDR2 FQNEAQ (reference sequence). It was healthy bone marrow donors who served as donors. The rearrangement links TRBV7-9 to TRBJ1-1; the D is unclear. What was sequenced was PBMCs. The origin of this receptor is a woman under 30 in good health and CMV-seronegative. CDR3 in amino acids: CASSLAHSSHFHFF. In DNA form, the CDR3 reads TGTGCCAGCAGCTTAGCGCATAGCAGCCATTTCCACTTCTTT.